The TCR beta chain under discussion was sequenced for a study of cytomegalovirus exposure and HLA in healthy donors. Amplification used 60 Vbeta primers and 13 Jbeta primers. Here immunoSEQ multiplex PCR was the method, and the copy in TCRdb shows in-frame clones only, minus some. Of around 150,000 clones detected, around 90% appear once; the ten largest clones hold 0.7% to 1%. As concerns this clone: No antigen is known for it. The DNA is left out, because the CDR3 cannot be placed on it with certainty; the CDR3 is given as TCRdb lists it.

Though probably carrying unrecorded immune exposures, donors were nominally healthy at sampling. The CDR3 length is 24 residues, termini included. Germline-derived CDR1 and CDR2 are SNHLY and FYNNEI. Broader study findings: Using the classifier, cytomegalovirus status was reportedly diagnosed with high specificity and sensitivity. CMV serostatus was the only immune exposure information that was available.

V is TRBV2 and J is TRBJ2-7; the table assigns TRBD1, which was not confirmed against the DNA. This receptor was taken from a woman in her twenties or thirties in good health and CMV-seronegative. The sequenced sample consisted of PBMCs. The CDR3 spells CASGAGAFPTSSTSKRGIPYEQYF.